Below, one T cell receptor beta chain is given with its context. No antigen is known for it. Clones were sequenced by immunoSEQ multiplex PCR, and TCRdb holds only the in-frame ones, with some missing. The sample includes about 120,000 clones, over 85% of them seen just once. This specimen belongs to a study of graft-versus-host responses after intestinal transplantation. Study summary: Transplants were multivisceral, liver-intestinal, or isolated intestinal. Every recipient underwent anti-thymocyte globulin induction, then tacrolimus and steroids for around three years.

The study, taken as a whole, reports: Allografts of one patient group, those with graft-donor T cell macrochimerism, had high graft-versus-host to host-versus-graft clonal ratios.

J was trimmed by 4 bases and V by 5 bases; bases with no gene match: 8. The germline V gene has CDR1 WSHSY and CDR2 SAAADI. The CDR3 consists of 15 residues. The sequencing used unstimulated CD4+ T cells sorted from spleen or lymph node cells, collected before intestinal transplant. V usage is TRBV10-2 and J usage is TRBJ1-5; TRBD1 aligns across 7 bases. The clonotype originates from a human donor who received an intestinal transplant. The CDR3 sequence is CASSTGVPGNQPQHF. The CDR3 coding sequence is TGCGCCAGCAGTACAGGGGTCCCCGGGAATCAGCCCCAGCATTTT.